The present entry profiles one T cell receptor beta chain with its context. These data belong to a study of blood T cell repertoires in COVID-19. Study as a whole: Samples representing acute and convalescent COVID-19 were sourced from the United States, Italy and Spain. The analysed material was cDNA or gDNA that came from T cells, B-cell-depleted T cells, or PBMCs.

V was clipped by 3 bases and J by 8 bases, with 10 bases between them. The CDR3 totals 13 residues. CDR1 is KGHSH and CDR2 is LQKENI in the germline V gene. Per the original methods: Cell counts per sample came from amplifying reference gene primers. Libraries were prepared by immunoSEQ multiplex PCR; TCRdb keeps only in-frame clonotypes and omits some of them. V and J calls and clone size are given by that table; D and trimming were obtained from the DNA. The sample includes more than 100,000 clones, about nine tenths of them seen just once. This chain links TRBV18 with TRBJ1-4, with D possibly TRBD1 on 6 matching bases. The sequencing sample was made of peripheral blood. This receptor was obtained from a man aged 35-49 years with acute or convalescent COVID-19. For the CDR3, the DNA is TGTGCCAGCTCACCGGACAGCCTAGAAAAACTGTTTTTT. Its translation is CASSPDSLEKLFF.